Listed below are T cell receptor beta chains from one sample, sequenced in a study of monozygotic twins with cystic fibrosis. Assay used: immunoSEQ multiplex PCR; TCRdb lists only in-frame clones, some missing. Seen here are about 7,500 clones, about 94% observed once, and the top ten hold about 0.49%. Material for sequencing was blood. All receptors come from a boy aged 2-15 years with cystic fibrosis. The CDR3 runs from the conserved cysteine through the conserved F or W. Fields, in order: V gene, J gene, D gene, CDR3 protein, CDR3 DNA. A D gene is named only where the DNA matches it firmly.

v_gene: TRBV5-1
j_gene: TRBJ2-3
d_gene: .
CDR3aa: CASRWAESTDTDTQYF
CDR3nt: TGCGCCAGCAGATGGGCAGAATCCACGGACACAGATACGCAGTATTTT

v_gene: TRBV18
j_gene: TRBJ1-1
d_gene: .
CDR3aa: CASSPNEGADTEAFF
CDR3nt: TGTGCCAGCTCACCAAATGAGGGCGCCGACACTGAAGCTTTCTTT

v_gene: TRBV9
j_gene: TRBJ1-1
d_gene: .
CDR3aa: CASSTSGGNTEAFF
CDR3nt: TGTGCCAGCAGCACTTCGGGGGGGAACACTGAAGCTTTCTTT

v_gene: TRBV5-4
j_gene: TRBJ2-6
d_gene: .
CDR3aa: CASSLGSSGANVLTF
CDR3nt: TGTGCCAGCAGCTTAGGGAGTAGTGGGGCCAACGTCCTGACTTTC

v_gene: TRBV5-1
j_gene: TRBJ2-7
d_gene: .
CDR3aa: CASSVGVDEQYF
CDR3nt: TGCGCCAGCAGCGTGGGGGTTGACGAGCAGTACTTC

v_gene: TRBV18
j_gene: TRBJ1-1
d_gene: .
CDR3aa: CASSPRAGDNTEAFF
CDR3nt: TGTGCCAGCTCACCACGGGCAGGTGATAACACTGAAGCTTTCTTT

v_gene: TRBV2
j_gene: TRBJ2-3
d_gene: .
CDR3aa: CASSVGVAGRRLDTQYF
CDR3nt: TGTGCCAGCAGTGTCGGGGTGGCGGGTCGACGCCTAGATACGCAGTATTTT

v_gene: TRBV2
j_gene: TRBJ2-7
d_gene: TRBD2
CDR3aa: CASGREHYEQYF
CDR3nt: TGTGCCAGCGGGCGGGAGCACTACGAGCAGTACTTC

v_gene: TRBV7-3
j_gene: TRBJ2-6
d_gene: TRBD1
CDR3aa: CASSSGQAGANVLTF
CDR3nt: TGTGCCAGCAGCTCAGGACAGGCCGGGGCCAACGTCCTGACTTTC

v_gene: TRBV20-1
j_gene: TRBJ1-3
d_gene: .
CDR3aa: CSARLRNTIYF
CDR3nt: TGCAGTGCTAGACTCAGAAACACCATATATTTT

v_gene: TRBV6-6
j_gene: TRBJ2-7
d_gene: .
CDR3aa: CASSPHLSWEQYF
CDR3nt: TGTGCCAGCAGTCCGCACCTGAGTTGGGAGCAGTACTTC

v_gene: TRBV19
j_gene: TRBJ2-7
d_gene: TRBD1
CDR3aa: CASSEDGKHRGYEQYF
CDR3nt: TGTGCCAGTAGTGAAGACGGAAAACACAGGGGCTACGAGCAGTACTTC

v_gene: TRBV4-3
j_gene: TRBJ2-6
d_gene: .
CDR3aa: CASSQVGPLWGANVLTF
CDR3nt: TGCGCCAGCAGCCAAGTCGGACCCCTTTGGGGGGCCAACGTCCTGACTTTC

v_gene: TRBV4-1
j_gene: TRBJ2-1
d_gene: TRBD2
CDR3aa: CASSLTPSGPHGEQFF
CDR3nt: TGCGCCAGCAGCCTCACACCTAGCGGTCCTCACGGTGAGCAGTTCTTC

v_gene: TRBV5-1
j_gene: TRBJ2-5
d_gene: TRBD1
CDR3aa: CASSPGQGSLETQYF
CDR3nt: TGCGCCAGCAGCCCTGGACAGGGCTCCCTTGAGACCCAGTACTTC

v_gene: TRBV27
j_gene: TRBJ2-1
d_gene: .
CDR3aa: CASTEVGGGYYNEQFF
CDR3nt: TGTGCCAGCACCGAAGTAGGGGGGGGTTACTACAATGAGCAGTTCTTC

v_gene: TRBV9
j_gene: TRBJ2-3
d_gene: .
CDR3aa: CASSVGDTQYF
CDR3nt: TGTGCCAGCAGCGTCGGGGATACGCAGTATTTT

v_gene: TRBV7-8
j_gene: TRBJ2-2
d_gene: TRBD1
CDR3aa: CASSQFTGTATGELFF
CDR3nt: TGTGCCAGCAGCCAATTCACCGGGACAGCTACCGGGGAGCTGTTTTTT

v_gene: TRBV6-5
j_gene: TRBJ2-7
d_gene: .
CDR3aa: CASSIRVYEQYF
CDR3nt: TGTGCCAGCAGTATCAGGGTTTACGAGCAGTACTTC